The 32 T cell receptor beta chains given below trace back to one sample, sequenced in a study of tumor and adjacent non-tumor tissue in lung cancer. The template was RNA from unsorted bulk tissue. The normal lung tissue was taken more than 3 cm from the tumor edge. Three rounds of nested PCR, following a modified ARM-PCR protocol, produced the TCRbeta library. From the multiplex PCR reads, TCRdb called clonotypes with MiXCR, one entry per CDR3 protein. The sample has fewer than 100,000 distinct CDR3 sequences; 76% are singletons. Source material: distant non-tumor lung tissue. These receptors were obtained from a woman between 50 and 59 years old with non-small cell lung cancer.

Comment on this clonotype: One end of the junction varies from germline; a read error may be responsible. The J gene is TRBJ2-5, the V gene TRBV11-1; 8 bases align to TRBD1. Germline V lookup: CDR1 SGHAT, CDR2 FQDESV (reference sequence). This CDR3 is 14 amino acids long. CDR3 loop: CTRSPGQDVETQYF. CDR3 nucleotides: TGTACCAGGAGCCCGGGACAGGACGTAGAGACCCAGTACTTC. Filled out from reference TRBV11-1 and TRBJ2-5, the complete variable domain reads EAEVAQSPRYKITEKSQAVAFWCDPISGHATLYWYRQILGQGPELLVQFQDESVVDDSQLPKDRFSAERLKGVDSTLKIQPAELGDSAMYLCTRSPGQDVETQYFGPGTRLLVL.

With respect to this clonotype: One end of the junction is discordant with germline, which a read error may explain. CDR3 amino acids: CTSSAADYNGQFF. CDR3 DNA sequence: TGTACAAGCAGCGCCGCGGACTACAATGGGCAGTTCTTC. The chain is built from TRBV11-1 and TRBJ2-1, with D perhaps TRBD2 (6 bases). The germline V gene encodes CDR1 SGHAT and CDR2 FQDESV (reference sequence). The CDR3 contains 13 residues. Full variable domain (rest looked up from reference TRBV11-1 and TRBJ2-1): EAEVAQSPRYKITEKSQAVAFWCDPISGHATLYWYRQILGQGPELLVQFQDESVVDDSQLPKDRFSAERLKGVDSTLKIQPAELGDSAMYLCTSSAADYNGQFFGPGTRLTVL.

On this clonotype: Compared with germline, one end of the junction differs, possibly owing to a read error. The rearrangement links TRBV6-1 to TRBJ2-2; a possible D gene is TRBD1 (6 bases). The length of the CDR3 is 15 residues. Germline lookup yields CDR1 MNHNS and CDR2 SASEGT. CDR3 in amino acids: CASNRGSRYTGKLLF. Here the CDR3 DNA reads TGTGCCTCGAATAGGGGGAGCAGGTACACCGGGAAGCTGTTATTT.

This clonotype occurred once. No conserved phenylalanine or tryptophan ends this CDR3, so it is likely a read error. This chain uses TRBV6-6 with TRBJ2-5, with D maybe TRBD1 (6 bases). The germline CDR1 and CDR2 sequences are MNHNY and SVGAGI (reference sequence). Trimming removed 9 bases at V and 2 bases at J, with 16 bases between. The CDR3 spans 14 residues. The DNA for the CDR3 is TGTGCCAGAAGTGGCTCGGACAGTCAAGAGACCCAGTACCTC. The encoded protein is CARSGSDSQETQYL.

The chain employs TRBV10-3 and TRBJ2-7, with D hard to call. Trimming pared 2 bases from V and 2 bases from J, leaving 13 bases between. CDR1 and CDR2 (germline): ENHRY, SYGVKD. This CDR3 is 15 amino acids long. CDR3 residues: CAISETAALAYEQYF. The CDR3 DNA sequence: TGTGCCATCAGTGAGACGGCAGCTCTGGCCTACGAGCAGTACTTC.

Regarding this clonotype: Without the conserved terminal phenylalanine or tryptophan, this CDR3 likely stems from a read error. The chain has TRBV11-1 and TRBJ2-5; 9 bases agree with TRBD1. This CDR3 comprises 14 residues. V was pared by 8 bases and J by 4 bases, with 8 bases of the junction left unmatched. The V gene's germline CDR1 is SGHAT and CDR2 FQDESV (reference sequence). CDR3 bases: TGTGCCAGCGGCCCGGGACAGGGCGTAGAGACCCAGTACCTG. Residues: CASGPGQGVETQYL.

This chain uses TRBV29-1 with TRBJ1-2; a possible D gene is TRBD1 (5 bases). CDR3 length equals 11 residues. The germline gives CDR1 SQVTM, CDR2 ANQGSEA. The ends were cut back, 7 bases at V and 8 bases at J, with 14 bases in the middle. The CDR3 loop reads CSAGGGEGYTF. The CDR3 nucleotides read TGCAGCGCTGGGGGGGGTGAAGGCTACACCTTC. The full variable domain, with the rest looked up from reference TRBV29-1 and TRBJ1-2, is SAVISQKPSRDICQRGTSLTIQCQVDSQVTMMFWYRQQPGQSLTLIATANQGSEATYESGFVIDKFPISRPNLTFSTLTVSNMSPEDSSIYLCSAGGGEGYTFGSGTRLTVV.

To note about this clonotype: The conserved phenylalanine or tryptophan normally closing the CDR3 is absent here, so this likely arose from a read error. The J gene is TRBJ2-5, the V gene TRBV5-6; D unclear. Germline CDR1 and CDR2: SGHDT and YYEEEE. The V and J ends lost 2 bases and 5 bases respectively, with 4 bases between them. The CDR3 spans 11 residues. CDR3 amino acids: CASSFRETQYI. The CDR3 nucleotides read TGTGCCAGCAGCTTTCGGGAGACCCAGTACATA.

In the case of this clonotype: The junction departs from germline at one end; a sequencing error may be responsible. The chain links TRBV6-5 to TRBJ2-7; 7 bases agree with TRBD2. Germline CDR1 is MNHEY and CDR2 is SVGAGI. The CDR3 spans 15 residues. CDR3 sequence reads: CANSYQWEGPYELYF. In DNA form, the CDR3 reads TGTGCCAACAGTTACCAGTGGGAGGGACCATACGAGCTGTACTTC.

With regard to this clonotype: The junction does not match germline at one end; this may be a read error. This chain uses TRBV11-2 with TRBJ2-3; D might be TRBD1 (5 bases). CDR1 and CDR2 from the germline V gene are SGHAT and FQNNGV. The CDR3 is 15 residues long. CDR3 bases: TGCGCCAGCAGCTTAGGACCCCCAAGGGGCCATACGCAGTATTTT. Translation: CASSLGPPRGHTQYF.

Comments on this clonotype: A much more abundant neighbour one base away suggests this may be a read error. The rearrangement uses TRBV12-3 or TRBV12-4 and TRBJ2-2; D gene unclear. This CDR3 has 14 amino acids. V dropped 6 bases and J dropped 2 bases, with 10 bases sitting between them. The CDR3, as DNA: TGTGCCAGCAGAAGAGACGGAAACACCGGGGAGCTGTTTTTT. This sequence encodes CASRRDGNTGELFF.

Worth noting for this clonotype: A junction boundary mismatches the germline segment, possibly from a read error. The chain has TRBV5-4 and TRBJ2-4; the D gene is possibly TRBD2 (6 bases). This CDR3 is 16 amino acids long. CDR1 and CDR2 from the germline V gene are SGHNT and YYREEE (reference sequence). DNA for the CDR3: TGTGCCAGCAGCCGAGACCGGGAGCAGGCCACAAACATTCAGCACTTC. This encodes CASSRDREQATNIQHF.

In regard to this clonotype: One junction end does not reproduce the germline sequence, and a read error may be involved. This sequence joins TRBV6-1 and TRBJ2-5; no clear D. CDR3 length: 14 amino acids. CDR1 is MNHNS, CDR2 SASEGT, per germline. The DNA of the CDR3 is TGTGCCAGCAGTGAAGGTGGGTATGGAGAGATCCAGAACTTC. This sequence encodes CASSEGGYGEIQNF.

Notes on this clonotype: One junction end does not reproduce the germline sequence, and a read error may be involved. This rearrangement joins TRBV6-1 to TRBJ2-5, with D hard to call. CDR1 MNHNS and CDR2 SASEGT come from the germline V gene. The CDR3 has 13 amino acids. The CDR3 here is CASTRYPKETQYF. The DNA for the CDR3 is TGTGCCAGCACTCGATACCCGAAAGAGACACAGTACTTC.

As regards this clonotype: At one of its ends the junction is not consistent with the germline gene, which may arise from a read error. Here the CDR3 DNA reads TGTGACAGCATCTTCGAGAATACCGGGGAGCTGTTTTTT. Translated: CDSIFENTGELFF. V usage is TRBV11-2 and J usage is TRBJ2-2; D call uncertain. CDR3 size: 13 residues. Germline CDR1 is SGHAT and CDR2 is FQNNGV.

Remarks on this clonotype: The junction and the germline gene differ at one end; a read error may be behind it. The J gene is TRBJ1-5, the V gene TRBV6-1, with 7 positions matching TRBD1. The CDR3 loop spans 15 amino acids. Germline lookup yields CDR1 MNHNS and CDR2 SASEGT. The CDR3 reads CANSVRWDSRQPQHF. DNA for the CDR3: TGTGCCAACAGTGTACGCTGGGACAGTCGTCAGCCCCAGCATTTT.

A remark on this clonotype: The junction shows a germline mismatch at one end, possibly a read error. This sequence joins TRBV6-1 and TRBJ2-4, with D unresolved. Germline CDR1 and CDR2: MNHNS and SASEGT. The CDR3 length is 10 residues. As DNA, the CDR3 is TGTGCCAGCGGTGAAGACATTAAGTACTTC. It is translated as CASGEDIKYF.

Concerning this clonotype: As the CDR3 is not closed by the conserved phenylalanine or tryptophan, this likely results from a read error. The limits of the CDR3 on the DNA are not certain, so only TCRdb's listed CDR3 is given. The chain carries TRBV11-2 and TRBJ2-2; TRBD2 reflects the table's D call only, with no check against the DNA. The CDR3 comprises 15 residues, both ends counted. The germline V gene has CDR1 SGHAT and CDR2 FQNNGV. CDR3: CASSLESGDSGELFS.

This chain connects TRBV12-3 or TRBV12-4 to TRBJ2-7, with D possibly TRBD1 on 6 matching bases. V lost 9 bases to trimming and J lost 6 bases, with 15 bases between them. The CDR3 is made up of 12 amino acids. The CDR3: CASRGQASEQYF. The CDR3 coding sequence is TGTGCCAGTAGGGGACAAGCCTCCGAGCAGTACTTC.

On this clonotype itself: A junction boundary mismatches the germline segment, possibly from a read error. The chain is built from TRBV29-1 and TRBJ2-1; possible D gene TRBD2, 6 bases. This CDR3 spans 15 amino acids. CDR1 is SQVTM, CDR2 ANQGSEA, per germline. CDR3 DNA: TGCAGCGTCGAACTATCCGGGAGCTCCTCCAATGAGCAGTTCTTC. It codes for CSVELSGSSSNEQFF.

In the case of this clonotype: At one end the junction does not follow the germline gene, possibly because of a read error. The rearrangement links TRBV12-5 to TRBJ2-7; no clear D. Per germline, CDR1 LGHNT and CDR2 FRNRAP. This CDR3 is built from 13 residues. This chain's CDR3 is CAIEDRHQYERYF. CDR3 sequence (DNA): TGTGCTATTGAAGACCGGCACCAATACGAGCGGTACTTC.

On this clonotype itself: Given a much more abundant clone one base away, this may be a read error. This chain uses TRBV5-8 with TRBJ2-1; TRBD2 aligns across 8 bases. This CDR3 is built from 18 residues. CDR1 is SGHTS and CDR2 is YDEGEE in the germline V gene. The ends lost 2 bases at V and 7 bases at J; junction bases unmatched: 17. CDR3 DNA: TGTGCCAGCAGCTTCTACAAGTCGTCGGCGGGAGGAGGGAATGAGCAGTTCTTC. Its protein is CASSFYKSSAGGGNEQFF.

About this clonotype: A read error may account for a junction end that differs from germline. This chain joins TRBV20-1 and TRBJ2-7; maybe TRBD2 (5 bases). Germline V gene sequence: CDR1 DFQATT, CDR2 SNEGSKA (reference sequence). The CDR3 runs to 13 residues. The CDR3, as DNA: TGCAGTGCTAAAGAGAGGGAGTCCTACGAGCAGTATTTC. Translation: CSAKERESYEQYF.

A remark on this clonotype: One end of the junction varies from germline; a read error may be responsible. V usage is TRBV12-3 or TRBV12-4 and J usage is TRBJ2-5; D not resolved. The CDR3 contains 13 residues. CDR3 protein: CASSLEGSDTQYF. CDR3 in DNA: TGTGCCAGCAGTTTAGAGGGAAGCGATACCCAGTATTTC.

This clonotype appeared once. Compared with germline, one end of the junction differs, possibly owing to a read error. This rearrangement joins TRBV5-5 to TRBJ1-5, with D possibly being TRBD1 (6 bases). In germline, CDR1 is SGHKS, CDR2 YYEKEE (reference sequence). The CDR3 spans 15 residues. CDR3 residues: CASNGGGYSNQSQHF. CDR3 nucleotide sequence: TGTGCCAGCAACGGCGGGGGCTATAGTAATCAGTCCCAGCATTTT. Supplemented by reference TRBV5-5 and TRBJ1-5, the full variable domain reads DAGVTQSPTHLIKTRGQQVTLRCSPISGHKSVSWYQQVLGQGPQFIFQYYEKEERGRGNFPDRFSARQFPNYSSELNVNALLLGDSALYLCASNGGGYSNQSQHFGDGTRLSIL.

This clonotype was observed many times. The chain is built from TRBV4-1 and TRBJ2-2; D gene uncertain. CDR1 is MGHRA, CDR2 YSYEKL, per germline. The CDR3 consists of 16 residues. Trimming cost V 1 base and J 2 bases, with 11 bases left between them. The CDR3 DNA reads as TGCGCCAGCAGCCAAGCCGGGTCGATTAACACCGGGGAGCTGTTTTTT. Encoded protein: CASSQAGSINTGELFF.

Points on this clonotype: Compared with germline, one end of the junction differs, possibly owing to a read error. CDR3 in amino acids: CASTPPVRFGANVLSF. The CDR3 region has the DNA TGTGCCAGCACCCCGCCGGTCCGCTTTGGGGCCAACGTCCTGTCTTTC. The genes are TRBV11-1 and TRBJ2-6; the D gene is possibly TRBD1 (5 bases). CDR1 is SGHAT, CDR2 FQDESV, per germline (reference sequence). The CDR3 consists of 16 residues.

For this clonotype: At one end the junction does not follow the germline gene, possibly because of a read error. This sequence joins TRBV4-1 and TRBJ2-3; D is unresolved. The CDR3 is made up of 14 amino acids. Germline V gene lookup returns CDR1 MGHRA and CDR2 YSYEKL. The CDR3 spells CASNQVGSTDTQFF. CDR3 nucleotides: TGCGCCAGCAACCAAGTCGGAAGCACAGATACGCAGTTTTTT.

The J gene is TRBJ1-1, the V gene TRBV4-1; TRBD1 agrees at 9 bases. Germline lookup yields CDR1 MGHRA and CDR2 YSYEKL. CDR3 length: 14 residues. V lost 3 bases and J lost 11; bases outside the gene matches: 10. The CDR3 sequence: CASSHRTGGTDAFF. CDR3 DNA sequence: TGCGCCAGCAGCCACCGCACAGGGGGCACAGATGCTTTCTTT.

In the case of this clonotype: A read error may account for a junction end that differs from germline. The chain combines TRBV6-5 with TRBJ2-4; D not resolved. Germline CDR1 reads MNHEY; CDR2 reads SVGAGI. The CDR3 length is 15 residues. This CDR3 is CAGSGSLVAKNIQYF. The CDR3 bases are TGTGCCGGCAGTGGCTCCCTAGTAGCCAAAAACATTCAGTACTTT.

This chain uses TRBV7-8 with TRBJ2-1, with 7 nucleotides matching TRBD2. The germline gives CDR1 SGHVS, CDR2 FQNEAQ. This CDR3 comprises 15 residues. V trimming: 3 bases; J trimming: 1 base; junction bases outside the gene matches: 3. The DNA of the CDR3 is TGTGCCAGCAGCTTCCGACTAGCATCCTACAATGAGCAGTTCTTC. This sequence encodes CASSFRLASYNEQFF.

For this clonotype: At one boundary the junction diverges from the germline segment, which might be a read error. The chain couples TRBV12-3 or TRBV12-4 to TRBJ2-2; D remains ambiguous. This CDR3 is 15 amino acids long. In DNA form, the CDR3 reads TGTGTCAGCAGTTCGCAAATAGTTGGTAGGGGGGAGCTGTTTTTT. It translates to CVSSSQIVGRGELFF.